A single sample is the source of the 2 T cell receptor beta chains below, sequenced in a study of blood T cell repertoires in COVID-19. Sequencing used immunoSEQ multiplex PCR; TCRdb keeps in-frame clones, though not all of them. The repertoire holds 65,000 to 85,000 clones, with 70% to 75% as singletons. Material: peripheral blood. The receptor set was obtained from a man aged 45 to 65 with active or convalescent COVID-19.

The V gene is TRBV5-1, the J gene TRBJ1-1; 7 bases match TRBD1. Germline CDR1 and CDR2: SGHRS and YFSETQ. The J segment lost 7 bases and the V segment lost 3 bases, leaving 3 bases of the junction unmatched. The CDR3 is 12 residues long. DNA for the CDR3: TGCGCCAGCAGCTCGACAGGGAGTGAAGCTTTCTTT. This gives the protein CASSSTGSEAFF.

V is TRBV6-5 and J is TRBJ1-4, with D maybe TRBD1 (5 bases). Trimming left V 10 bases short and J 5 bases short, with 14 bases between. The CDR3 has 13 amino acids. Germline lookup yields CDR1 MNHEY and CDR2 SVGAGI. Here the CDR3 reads CAKKKGQNEKLFF. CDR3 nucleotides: TGTGCCAAAAAGAAGGGGCAGAATGAAAAACTGTTTTTT.